This T cell receptor (beta chain) derives from a study of blood T cell repertoires in COVID-19. Overall study: In each case, the material was cDNA or gDNA derived from T cells, B-cell-depleted T cells, or PBMCs.

Sequencing was performed with immunoSEQ multiplex PCR; in TCRdb, only in-frame clones are kept and a portion is missing. The sample lists about 250,000 clones, 88% occurring once. This CDR3 comprises 15 residues. J lost 5 bases, V lost 5 bases, and 5 bases had no gene match. Germline V gene lookup returns CDR1 SEHNR and CDR2 FQNEAQ (reference sequence). The source material was peripheral blood. This receptor was taken from a man older than 75 with acute or convalescent COVID-19. The chain has TRBV7-9 and TRBJ2-1; TRBD2 matches 11 bases. CDR3 residues: CASSPGLAVNNEQFF. In DNA form, the CDR3 reads TGTGCCAGCAGCCCGGGACTAGCGGTAAACAATGAGCAGTTCTTC.